This entry is about one T cell receptor (beta chain). The data originate from a study of CD8 T cells in Susac syndrome. This CDR3 region has 15 residues. J was trimmed by 3 bases and V by 0 bases; bases with no gene match: 7. The V gene's germline CDR1 is SQVTM and CDR2 ANQGSEA. A quantity of about 0.5 to 1 ug RNA underwent reverse transcription using random hexamers. MiXCR was run by TCRdb on the immunoSEQ multiplex PCR reads, yielding one entry per CDR3 protein. The sample shows 110,000 or so distinct CDR3 sequences, roughly 95% of them seen only once. The sequence was obtained from a human donor in good health. Input material: CD4+ T cells from PBMCs. The rearrangement uses TRBV29-1 and TRBJ1-2; 7 bases agree with TRBD1. The DNA of the CDR3 is TGCAGCGTTGAAGATCGCCAGGGGGGCGACTATGGCTACACCTTC. Its protein is CSVEDRQGGDYGYTF.